This T cell receptor (beta chain) is drawn from a study of cytomegalovirus exposure and HLA in healthy donors. Across the study: Earlier findings included roughly 120 million unique TCR beta sequences obtained from 150 million to 200 million T cells. Caucasian-associated ancestry cluster membership applied to over 80% of around 400 genotyped donors. General study points: In vitro checks showed that three CMV-associated chains really do target CMV antigens.

V was trimmed by 1 base and J by 7 bases, leaving 19 bases between them. CDR1 MNHNS and CDR2 SASEGT come from the germline V gene. CDR3 length equals 16 residues. Vbeta (60) and Jbeta (13) primers were used in the PCR. Clones were read by immunoSEQ multiplex PCR, and TCRdb kept only the in-frame ones, dropping some. The table lists some 130,000 clones, roughly two thirds of them singletons. A few counts support this clone. What it recognizes is unknown. The clonotype comes from a young man in good health and CMV-seropositive. The chain carries TRBV6-1 and TRBJ1-2; D is undetermined. The sample consisted of PBMCs. CDR3 coding DNA: TGTGCCAGCAGTGAAGATGGCCACAGTCCTCTAAGTGGCTACACCTTC. This translates into CASSEDGHSPLSGYTF.